One and the same sample provided the 22 T cell receptor beta chains below, sequenced in a study of blood T cells in healthy people across ages (dated by TCRdb to the mid-2010s). Libraries came from 5' RACE. Sequencing relied on an Illumina HiSeq 2500. A second PCR of roughly 7 to 11 cycles was run with a J-beta primer mix and a sample-barcoded 5' primer. In-frame beta chains were kept once TCRdb had trimmed the public reads at Q25 with fastp and called clones with MiXCR. CDR3 protein sequences are deduplicated, and each keeps its most common genes and DNA. The sample yields roughly 800,000 distinct CDR3 sequences; approximately 25% were counted once. Approximately 3.7% of the sample goes to the ten largest clones. The sample was also linked to a second study, of T cells of mothers and their children.

The sequencing sample was made of blood. These receptors all stem from a boy aged 5 to 17 in good health.

The rearrangement joins TRBV5-1 to TRBJ2-5; either TRBD1 or TRBD2 may fit D (5 bases each). The J call may be mistaken, given a closer DNA end match to TRBJ2-7. There are 18 residues in the CDR3. Per germline, CDR1 SGHRS and CDR2 YFSETQ. DNA for the CDR3: TGCGCCAGCAGTCCGGACTTCCATCGGGCAGGGCAATCCTACGAGCAGTACTTC. Translation gives CASSPDFHRAGQSYEQYF.

In this sample, this clonotype turned up once. The chain has TRBV12-3 or TRBV12-4 and TRBJ1-4; 9 positions agree with TRBD1. J lost 4 bases, V lost 4 bases, and 4 bases had no gene match. There are 15 residues in the CDR3. The CDR3 coding sequence is TGTGCCAGCAGTTCCCGACAGGGGGATAATGAAAAACTGTTTTTT. Encoded protein: CASSSRQGDNEKLFF.

Only a few counts were recorded for this clonotype. CDR3 in DNA: TGTGCCAGCAATACCGGTCCCGAGGGCTACAATGAGCAGTTCTTC. Its protein product is CASNTGPEGYNEQFF. The chain links TRBV7-2 to TRBJ2-1; tentative D call: TRBD2 (5 bases). The CDR3 is 15 residues long. The V end was cut by 7 bases, the J end by 3 bases, with 16 bases between. Germline values: CDR1 SGHTA, CDR2 FQGNSA.

Details on this clonotype: Just one base apart from a much larger clone, this may be a read error. The chain combines TRBV4-2 with TRBJ2-6; D possibly corresponds to TRBD2 (6 bases). CDR3 length equals 17 residues. Germline CDR1 reads LGHNA; CDR2 reads YNFKEQ. The CDR3 is CASSQEAWDSGTNVLTF. In nucleotides, the CDR3 is TGTGCCAGCAGCCAAGAAGCTTGGGACTCTGGGACCAACGTCCTGACTTTC.

This clonotype has a handful of counts. The chain employs TRBV6-4 and TRBJ2-3; no clear D. V lost 1 base, J lost 0 bases, and 11 bases lay in between. This CDR3 region has 16 residues. Germline CDR1 MRHNA, CDR2 SNTAGT. The CDR3 sequence is CASSDFGSSSTDTQYF. The CDR3, as DNA: TGTGCCAGCAGTGACTTCGGATCTTCTAGCACAGATACGCAGTATTTT.

The chain carries TRBV7-2 and TRBJ2-5; D gene uncertain. The V gene's germline CDR1 is SGHTA and CDR2 FQGNSA. The V gene lost 6 bases and the J gene lost 1 base, with 9 bases spanning the gap. The CDR3 extends over 13 amino acids. The CDR3 spells CASRRSLQETQYF. The CDR3 nucleotides read TGTGCCAGCAGGCGGAGTCTCCAAGAGACCCAGTACTTC. The variable domain in full, with the rest retrieved from reference TRBV7-2 and TRBJ2-5, is GAGVSQSPSNKVTEKGKDVELRCDPISGHTALYWYRQSLGQGLEFLIYFQGNSAPDKSGLPSDRFSAERTGGSVSTLTIQRTQQEDSAVYLCASRRSLQETQYFGPGTRLLVL.

The chain couples TRBV6-2 or TRBV6-3 to TRBJ2-5; D is unclear. CDR3 size: 15 residues. V lost 4 bases, J lost 0 bases, and 12 bases lay in between. CDR1 MNHEY and CDR2 SVGEGT come from the germline V gene. The CDR3 protein is CASSSVPGYQETQYF. The CDR3 bases are TGTGCCAGCAGTTCGGTCCCCGGGTACCAAGAGACCCAGTACTTC.

This clonotype was counted between two and nine times. This chain joins TRBV28 and TRBJ2-4; D call uncertain. There are 14 residues in the CDR3. Germline CDR1 reads MDHEN; CDR2 reads SYDVKM. Trimming stripped 3 bases from V and 11 bases from J, with 17 bases between. The CDR3 loop reads CASSLSGQDQFQYF. In DNA, the CDR3 is TGTGCCAGCAGTTTGAGTGGCCAGGACCAGTTTCAGTACTTC.

The chain uses TRBV7-2 and TRBJ2-7; weak D call: TRBD2 (7 bases). Trimming left V 1 base short and J 7 bases short, with 17 bases between. Germline assignment: CDR1 SGHTA and CDR2 FQGNSA. The CDR3 is 15 residues long. DNA of the CDR3: TGTGCCAGCAGCTTAGGTCTAGGGGGGGCGGGGGAGCAGTACTTC. Translated, it gives CASSLGLGGAGEQYF.

This clonotype occurred a few times. This chain connects TRBV5-1 to TRBJ1-1; D uncertain. This CDR3 region has 13 residues. Trimming stripped 1 base from V and 8 bases from J, with 12 bases between. The germline CDR1 and CDR2 sequences are SGHRS and YFSETQ. CDR3 residues: CASSLSWAGEAFF. CDR3 nucleotides: TGCGCCAGCAGCTTGTCCTGGGCAGGCGAAGCTTTCTTT.

The genes are TRBV9 and TRBJ2-3; 7 bases line up with TRBD2. Trimming removed 3 bases from V and 8 bases from J; junction bases left unmatched: 12. Germline lookup yields CDR1 SGDLS and CDR2 YYNGEE. This CDR3 comprises 15 residues. The CDR3 spells CASSDTGGGAGTQYF. CDR3 in DNA: TGTGCCAGCAGCGACACGGGGGGTGGGGCAGGTACGCAGTATTTT.

This clonotype was observed a handful of times. This sequence joins TRBV29-1 and TRBJ2-1; D gene ambiguous. Trimming took 2 bases from V and 3 from J, leaving 11 bases between them. The CDR3 sequence is 14 residues long. Germline V lookup: CDR1 SQVTM, CDR2 ANQGSEA. CDR3 DNA sequence: TGCAGCGTTGAACGCGTTTTTATCTACAATGAGCAGTTCTTC. Residues: CSVERVFIYNEQFF.

The rearrangement joins TRBV10-3 to TRBJ2-1, with 10 bases aligning to TRBD1. Germline V gene sequence: CDR1 ENHRY, CDR2 SYGVKD. V was pared by 6 bases and J by 6 bases, with 2 bases of the junction left unmatched. This CDR3 contains 13 residues. DNA for the CDR3: TGTGCCATCAGAGGGACAGGGGCCAATGAGCAGTTCTTC. Translated, it gives CAIRGTGANEQFF.

The chain employs TRBV3-1 and TRBJ2-5, with D perhaps matching TRBD1 or TRBD2 (5 bases each). The CDR3 sequence is 15 residues long. The germline V and J ends were trimmed by 1 base and 5 bases, with 14 bases remaining between them. Germline V gene data show CDR1 as LGHDT and CDR2 as YNNKEL (reference sequence). The CDR3 loop is CASSQGDAVRETQYF. CDR3 in DNA: TGTGCCAGCAGCCAAGGGGACGCGGTTCGGGAGACCCAGTACTTC.

This clonotype was observed a few times. The J gene is TRBJ2-2, the V gene TRBV4-3; 7 nucleotides agree with TRBD1. CDR1 and CDR2 from the germline V gene are LGHNA and YSLEER. The CDR3 runs to 16 residues. J was trimmed by 4 bases and V by 1 base; bases with no gene match: 6. The CDR3 here is CASSQGYDRATGELFF. DNA of the CDR3: TGCGCCAGCAGCCAAGGGTACGACAGGGCCACCGGGGAGCTGTTTTTT.

The chain is built from TRBV29-1 and TRBJ2-1, with 7 bases fitting TRBD1. Germline CDR1 is SQVTM and CDR2 is ANQGSEA. The V and J ends lost 1 base and 1 base, in that order; junction bases with no gene match: 4. The CDR3 totals 15 residues. The CDR3 nucleotides read TGCAGCGTTGAAGGGACAGGTACGTCCTACAATGAGCAGTTCTTC. Protein product: CSVEGTGTSYNEQFF.

This clonotype appeared a few times. The chain carries TRBV5-5 and TRBJ2-2; D is uncertain. With 1 base removed from V and 3 bases from J, the gap between germline ends came to 7 bases. The CDR3 length is 14 residues. Looked up from germline, CDR1 is SGHKS and CDR2 is YYEKEE (reference sequence). The CDR3 DNA follows: TGTGCCAGCAGCTTGTACGTAGACACCGGGGAGCTGTTTTTT. It specifies CASSLYVDTGELFF.

The sample holds a few counts of this clonotype. Here the CDR3 reads CSVALLAGGYTF. DNA of the CDR3: TGCAGCGTTGCACTGTTAGCCGGTGGCTACACCTTC. The chain employs TRBV29-1 and TRBJ1-2; D uncertain. CDR3 size: 12 residues. The germline V gene has CDR1 SQVTM and CDR2 ANQGSEA. V gave up 4 bases and J gave up 7 bases, with 13 bases separating them.

This rearrangement joins TRBV20-1 to TRBJ2-3; 9 bases agree with TRBD2. The V and J ends lost 1 base and 2 bases, in that order; junction bases with no gene match: 10. CDR1 and CDR2 from the germline V gene are DFQATT and SNEGSKA (reference sequence). The CDR3 consists of 17 residues. In DNA form, the CDR3 reads TGCAGTGCTAGAGCGAGGGTAGCGGGAGACTTCACAGATACGCAGTATTTT. Translation: CSARARVAGDFTDTQYF.

This clonotype came up many times. The V and J genes are TRBV7-2 and TRBJ2-5, with D perhaps TRBD2 (5 bases). Trimming cost V 5 bases and J 1 base, with 20 bases left between them. The length of the CDR3 is 17 residues. Germline V CDR1 and CDR2: SGHTA, FQGNSA. CDR3 bases: TGTGCCAGCAGCCTAAATCCCGGGATTAGGTTCCAAGAGACCCAGTACTTC. As protein: CASSLNPGIRFQETQYF.

The chain uses TRBV7-9 and TRBJ2-1; a possible D gene is TRBD1 (6 bases). CDR1 SEHNR and CDR2 FQNEAQ come from the germline V gene (reference sequence). The CDR3 consists of 15 residues. Deletions cut 5 bases from V and 2 bases from J, with 13 bases between. CDR3 DNA: TGTGCCAGCAGCCTACCAGGGGTAGCCTACAATGAGCAGTTCTTC. Protein sequence: CASSLPGVAYNEQFF.

The CDR3 nucleotides read TGTGCCAGCAGTCCGCCCTGGACAGGGAGGGATGGCTACACCTTC. Encoded protein: CASSPPWTGRDGYTF. V is TRBV27 and J is TRBJ1-2; the match to TRBD1 covers 8 bases. The V and J ends lost 5 bases and 6 bases, in that order; junction bases with no gene match: 11. Germline CDR1 is MNHEY and CDR2 is SMNVEV (reference sequence). The CDR3 extends over 15 amino acids.